This TCR beta chain was retrieved from a study of shared clonotypes between healthy human individuals. General study points: An anticipated effect of sequencing depth on clonotype sharing among donors was recognized.

Profiling relied on immunoSEQ multiplex PCR, and the TCRdb table lists in-frame clones only, not all of them. Of about 1,800,000 clones in the sample, about 94% were seen once. CD8 cells classed as naive were CD45RO-negative and positively selected for CCR7, excluding terminally differentiated effector memory CD45RA+ cells. Comment on this clone: As yet, its antigen is unknown.

The ends lost 6 bases at V and 5 bases at J; junction bases unmatched: 10. Germline assignment: CDR1 MNHNY and CDR2 SVGAGI (reference sequence). The CDR3 spans 15 residues. The sample comprised naive CD8+ T cells sorted from blood. The TCR was taken from a man in his late teens or twenties in good health. The gene calls are TRBV6-6 and TRBJ2-7; 10 bases are shared with TRBD2. CDR3 in amino acids: CASSPPAGGPHEQYF. The CDR3 region has the DNA TGTGCCAGCAGCCCCCCAGCGGGGGGGCCCCACGAGCAGTACTTC.